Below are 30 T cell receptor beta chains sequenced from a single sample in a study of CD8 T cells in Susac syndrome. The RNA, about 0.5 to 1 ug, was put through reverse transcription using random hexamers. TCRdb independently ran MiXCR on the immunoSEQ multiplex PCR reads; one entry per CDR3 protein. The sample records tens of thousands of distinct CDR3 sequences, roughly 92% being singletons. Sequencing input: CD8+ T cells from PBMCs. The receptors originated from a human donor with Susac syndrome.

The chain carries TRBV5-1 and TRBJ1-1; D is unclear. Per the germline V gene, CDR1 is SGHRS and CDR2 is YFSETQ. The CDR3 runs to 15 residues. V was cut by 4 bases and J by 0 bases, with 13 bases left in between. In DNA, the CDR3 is TGCGCCAGCAGCACCGACACAGCGGTGAACACTGAAGCTTTCTTT. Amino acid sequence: CASSTDTAVNTEAFF.

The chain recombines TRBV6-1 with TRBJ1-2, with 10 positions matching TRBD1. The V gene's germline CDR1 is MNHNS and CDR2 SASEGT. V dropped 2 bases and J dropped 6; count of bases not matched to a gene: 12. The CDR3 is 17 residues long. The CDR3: CASSELFRTGGFDGYTF. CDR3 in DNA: TGTGCCAGCAGTGAACTCTTTAGGACAGGGGGATTCGATGGCTACACCTTC.

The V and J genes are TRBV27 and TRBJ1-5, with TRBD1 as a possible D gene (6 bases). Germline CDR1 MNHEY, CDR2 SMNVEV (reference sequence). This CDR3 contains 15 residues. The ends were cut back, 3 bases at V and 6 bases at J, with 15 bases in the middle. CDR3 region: CASSFVQGPGQPQHF. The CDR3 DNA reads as TGTGCCAGCAGTTTTGTACAGGGTCCGGGTCAGCCCCAGCATTTT.

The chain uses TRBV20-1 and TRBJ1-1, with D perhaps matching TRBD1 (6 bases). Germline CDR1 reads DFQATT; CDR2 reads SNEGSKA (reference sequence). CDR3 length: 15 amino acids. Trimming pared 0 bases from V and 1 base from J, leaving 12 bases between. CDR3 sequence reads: CSARDFTGKNTEAFF. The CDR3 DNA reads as TGCAGTGCTAGAGATTTCACAGGGAAGAACACTGAAGCTTTCTTT.

CDR3 sequence reads: CASSQASGSWGTGELFF. The CDR3 bases are TGCGCCAGCAGCCAAGCTAGCGGGAGTTGGGGCACCGGGGAGCTGTTTTTT. The chain combines TRBV4-1 with TRBJ2-2, with 10 bases that match TRBD2. CDR1 is MGHRA and CDR2 is YSYEKL in the germline V gene. V was pared by 1 base and J by 4 bases, with 6 bases of the junction left unmatched. The CDR3 totals 17 residues.

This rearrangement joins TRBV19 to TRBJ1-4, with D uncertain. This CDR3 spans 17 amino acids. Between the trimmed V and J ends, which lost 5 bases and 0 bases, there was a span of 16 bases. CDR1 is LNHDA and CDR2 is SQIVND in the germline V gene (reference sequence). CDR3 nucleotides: TGTGCCAGTAGTCCAGAGGGAACCGTTGCAACTAATGAAAAACTGTTTTTT. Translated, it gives CASSPEGTVATNEKLFF.

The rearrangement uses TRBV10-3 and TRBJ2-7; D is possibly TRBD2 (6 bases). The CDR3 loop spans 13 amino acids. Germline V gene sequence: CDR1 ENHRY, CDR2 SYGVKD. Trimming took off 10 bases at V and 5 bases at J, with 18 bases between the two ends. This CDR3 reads CATSGPRYNEQYF. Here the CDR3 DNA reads TGTGCCACCAGCGGGCCGAGGTATAACGAGCAGTACTTC.

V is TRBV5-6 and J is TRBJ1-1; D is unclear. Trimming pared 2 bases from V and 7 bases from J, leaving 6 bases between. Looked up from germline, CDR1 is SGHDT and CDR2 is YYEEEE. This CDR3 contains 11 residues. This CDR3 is CASSFGSEAFF. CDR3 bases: TGTGCCAGCAGCTTTGGGAGTGAAGCTTTCTTT.

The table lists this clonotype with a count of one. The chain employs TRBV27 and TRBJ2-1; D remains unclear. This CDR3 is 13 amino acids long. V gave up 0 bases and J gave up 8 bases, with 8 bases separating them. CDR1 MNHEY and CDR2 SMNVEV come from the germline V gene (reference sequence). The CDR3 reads CASSLSSGHEQFF. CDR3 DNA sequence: TGTGCCAGCAGTTTATCGTCAGGACATGAGCAGTTCTTC.

CDR3 amino acids: CASTPVGAGINEQFF. The CDR3 DNA reads as TGTGCCAGTACCCCCGTTGGAGCGGGAATAAATGAGCAGTTCTTC. The V and J genes are TRBV19 and TRBJ2-1; 7 bases map to TRBD2. The CDR3 runs to 15 residues. Trimming cost V 7 bases and J 7 bases; bases outside gene matches: 13. From germline, CDR1 is LNHDA and CDR2 SQIVND (reference sequence).

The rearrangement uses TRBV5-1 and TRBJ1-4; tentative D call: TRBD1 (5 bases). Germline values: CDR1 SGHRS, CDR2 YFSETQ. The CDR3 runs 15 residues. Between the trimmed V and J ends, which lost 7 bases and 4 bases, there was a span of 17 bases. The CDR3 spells CASCPDGRGNEKLFF. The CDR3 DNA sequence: TGCGCCAGCTGCCCGGACGGGAGGGGTAATGAAAAACTGTTTTTT.

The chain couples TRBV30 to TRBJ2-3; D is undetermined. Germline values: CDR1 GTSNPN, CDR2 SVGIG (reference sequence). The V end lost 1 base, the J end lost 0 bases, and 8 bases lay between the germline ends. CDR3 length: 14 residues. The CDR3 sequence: CAWSGLISTDTQYF. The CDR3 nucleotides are TGTGCCTGGAGTGGTCTTATCAGCACAGATACGCAGTATTTT. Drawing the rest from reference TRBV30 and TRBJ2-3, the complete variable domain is SQTIHQWPATLVQPVGSPLSLECTVEGTSNPNLYWYRQAAGRGLQLLFYSVGIGQISSEVPQNLSASRPQDRQFILSSKKLLLSDSGFYLCAWSGLISTDTQYFGPGTRLTVL.

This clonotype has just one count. The CDR3, as DNA: TGTGCCAGTAGTACCCGAACGACACGGAAGACGTACGAGCAGTACTTC. Its protein product is CASSTRTTRKTYEQYF. The chain couples TRBV19 to TRBJ2-7; D is undetermined. CDR1 and CDR2 from the germline V gene are LNHDA and SQIVND (reference sequence). CDR3 length equals 16 residues. V gave up 4 bases and J gave up 4 bases, with 20 bases separating them.

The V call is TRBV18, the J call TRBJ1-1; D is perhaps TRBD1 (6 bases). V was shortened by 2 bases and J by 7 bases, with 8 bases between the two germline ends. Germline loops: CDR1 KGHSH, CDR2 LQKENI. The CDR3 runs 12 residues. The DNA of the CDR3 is TGTGCCAGCTCACCAGCGACAGGTGAAGCTTTCTTT. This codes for CASSPATGEAFF.

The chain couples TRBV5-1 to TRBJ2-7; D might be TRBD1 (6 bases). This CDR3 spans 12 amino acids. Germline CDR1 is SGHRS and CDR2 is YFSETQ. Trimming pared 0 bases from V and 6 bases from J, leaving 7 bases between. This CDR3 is CASSLVQGEQYF. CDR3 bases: TGCGCCAGCAGCTTGGTACAGGGCGAGCAGTACTTC.

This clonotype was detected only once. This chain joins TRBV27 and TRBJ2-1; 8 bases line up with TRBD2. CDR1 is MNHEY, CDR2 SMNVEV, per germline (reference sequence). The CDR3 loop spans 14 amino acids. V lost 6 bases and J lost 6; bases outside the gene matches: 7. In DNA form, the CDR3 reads TGTGCCAGCAGCGGGAGGAGCGGGGGCAATGAGCAGTTCTTC. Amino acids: CASSGRSGGNEQFF.

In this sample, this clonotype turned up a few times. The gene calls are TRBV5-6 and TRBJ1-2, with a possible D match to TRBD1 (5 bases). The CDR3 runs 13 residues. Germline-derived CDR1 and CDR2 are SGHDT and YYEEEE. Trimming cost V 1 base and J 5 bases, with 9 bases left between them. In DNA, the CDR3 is TGTGCCAGCAGCTTGCAGGGAAGGTATGGCTACACCTTC. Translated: CASSLQGRYGYTF.

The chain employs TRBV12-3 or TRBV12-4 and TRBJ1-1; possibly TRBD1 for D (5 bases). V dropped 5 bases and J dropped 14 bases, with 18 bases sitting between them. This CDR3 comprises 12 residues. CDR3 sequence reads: CASSPSPPGAFF. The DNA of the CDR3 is TGTGCCAGCAGTCCGTCCCCCCCCGGGGCGTTCTTT.

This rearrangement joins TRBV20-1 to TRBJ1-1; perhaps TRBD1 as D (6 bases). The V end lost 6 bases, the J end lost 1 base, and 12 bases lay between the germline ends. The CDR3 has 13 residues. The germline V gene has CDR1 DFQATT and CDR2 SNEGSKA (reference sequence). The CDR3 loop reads CSATPTGNTEAFF. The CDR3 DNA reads TGCAGTGCAACCCCGACAGGGAACACTGAAGCTTTCTTT.

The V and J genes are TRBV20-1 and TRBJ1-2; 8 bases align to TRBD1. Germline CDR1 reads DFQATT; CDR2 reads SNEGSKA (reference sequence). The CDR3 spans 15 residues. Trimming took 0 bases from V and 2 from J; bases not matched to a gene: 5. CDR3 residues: CSARDNGQGNYGYTF. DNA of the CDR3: TGCAGTGCTAGAGATAACGGACAGGGCAACTATGGCTACACCTTC.

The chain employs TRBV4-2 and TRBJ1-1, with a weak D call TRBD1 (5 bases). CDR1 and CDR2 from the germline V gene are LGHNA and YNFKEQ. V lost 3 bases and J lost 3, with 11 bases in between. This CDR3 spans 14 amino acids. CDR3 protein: CASSHPGLDTEAFF. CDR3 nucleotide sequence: TGTGCCAGCAGCCATCCAGGGTTAGACACTGAAGCTTTCTTT.

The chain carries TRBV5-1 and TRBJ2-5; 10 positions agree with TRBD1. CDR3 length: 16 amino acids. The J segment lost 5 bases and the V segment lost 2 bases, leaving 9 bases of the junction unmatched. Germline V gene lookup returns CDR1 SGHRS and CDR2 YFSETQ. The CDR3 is CASSFRDRGIGETQYF. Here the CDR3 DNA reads TGCGCCAGCAGCTTCCGGGACAGGGGTATTGGGGAGACCCAGTACTTC. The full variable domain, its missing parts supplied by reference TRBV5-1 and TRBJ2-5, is KAGVTQTPRYLIKTRGQQVTLSCSPISGHRSVSWYQQTPGQGLQFLFEYFSETQRNKGNFPGRFSGRQFSNSRSEMNVSTLELGDSALYLCASSFRDRGIGETQYFGPGTRLLVL.

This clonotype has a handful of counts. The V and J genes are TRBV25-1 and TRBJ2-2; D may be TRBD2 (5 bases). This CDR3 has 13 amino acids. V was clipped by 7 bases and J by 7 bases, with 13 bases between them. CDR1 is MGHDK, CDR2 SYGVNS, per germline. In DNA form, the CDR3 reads TGTGCCAGCAATCTCGGGATTCGCGGGGAGCTGTTTTTT. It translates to CASNLGIRGELFF.

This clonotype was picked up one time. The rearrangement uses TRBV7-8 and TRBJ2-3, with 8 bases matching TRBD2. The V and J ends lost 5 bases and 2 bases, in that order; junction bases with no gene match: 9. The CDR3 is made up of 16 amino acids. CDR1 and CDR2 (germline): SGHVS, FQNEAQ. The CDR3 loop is CASSDPGGLDTDTQYF. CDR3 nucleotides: TGTGCCAGCAGCGATCCGGGGGGGCTCGACACAGATACGCAGTATTTT. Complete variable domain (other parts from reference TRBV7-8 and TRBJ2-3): GAGVSQSPRYKVAKRGQDVALRCDPISGHVSLFWYQQALGQGPEFLTYFQNEAQLDKSGLPSDRFFAERPEGSVSTLKIQRTQQEDSAVYLCASSDPGGLDTDTQYFGPGTRLTVL.

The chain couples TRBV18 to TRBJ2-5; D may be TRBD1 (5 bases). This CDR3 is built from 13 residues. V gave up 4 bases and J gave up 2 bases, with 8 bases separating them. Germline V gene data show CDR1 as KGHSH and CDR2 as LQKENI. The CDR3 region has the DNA TGTGCCAGCTCACGCGACAGACAAGAGACCCAGTACTTC. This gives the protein CASSRDRQETQYF.

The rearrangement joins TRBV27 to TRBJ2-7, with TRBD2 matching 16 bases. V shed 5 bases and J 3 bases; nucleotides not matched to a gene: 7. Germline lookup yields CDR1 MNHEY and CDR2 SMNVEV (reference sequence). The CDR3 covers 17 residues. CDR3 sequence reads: CASSPGLAGGPGYEQYF. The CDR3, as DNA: TGTGCCAGCAGTCCGGGACTAGCGGGGGGGCCCGGCTACGAGCAGTACTTC.

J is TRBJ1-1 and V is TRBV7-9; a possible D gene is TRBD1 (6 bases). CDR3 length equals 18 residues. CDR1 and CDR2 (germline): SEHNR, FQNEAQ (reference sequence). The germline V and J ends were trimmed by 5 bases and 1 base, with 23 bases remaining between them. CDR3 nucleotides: TGTGCCAGCAGCCAACCGGGAGGGGGGGGCCGCGGGAACACTGAAGCTTTCTTT. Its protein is CASSQPGGGGRGNTEAFF.

CDR3 nucleotides: TGCAGTGCCTATGACAGGGGTTGGGAGGGTAGCAATCAGCCCCAGCATTTT. This gives the protein CSAYDRGWEGSNQPQHF. The chain is built from TRBV20-1 and TRBJ1-5; 8 positions match TRBD1. CDR3 length: 17 residues. The V gene end was trimmed by 6 bases and the J gene end by 0 bases; junction bases not matched to a gene: 13. The germline V gene has CDR1 DFQATT and CDR2 SNEGSKA (reference sequence).

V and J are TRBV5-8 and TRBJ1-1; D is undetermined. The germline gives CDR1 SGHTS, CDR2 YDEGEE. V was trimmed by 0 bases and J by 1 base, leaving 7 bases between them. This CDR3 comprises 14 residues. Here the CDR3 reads CASSLVQANTEAFF. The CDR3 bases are TGTGCCAGCAGCTTGGTTCAAGCGAACACTGAAGCTTTCTTT.

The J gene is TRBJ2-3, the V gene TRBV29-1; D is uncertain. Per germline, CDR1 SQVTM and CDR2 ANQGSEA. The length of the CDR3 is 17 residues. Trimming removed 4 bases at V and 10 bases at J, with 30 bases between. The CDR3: CSVVLNQRKVSVEAQYF. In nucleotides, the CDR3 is TGCAGCGTTGTTCTCAACCAGCGCAAGGTATCAGTCGAAGCGCAGTATTTT.